The rows below give T cell receptor beta chains drawn from one sample of a study of regulatory T cells in long-lasting Graves disease. Each CDR3 protein gets one entry after TCRdb re-called the multiplex PCR reads with MiXCR. The sample contains some 420,000 distinct CDR3 sequences, roughly 23% of which appear only once. Sequenced here: peripheral blood mononuclear cells (PBMCs), sampled when the disease was refractory, from a patient treated with antithyroid drugs. These receptors originate from a female donor with Graves disease. Each CDR3 is given with its conserved first and last residue. A D gene is named only where the DNA matches it firmly. Size is omitted from some rows. Given values are once, few, many or a class for expanded clones.

d_gene,abundance,v_gene,j_gene,CDR3nt,CDR3aa
TRBD1,many,TRBV15,TRBJ1-4,TGTGCCACCAGCGACAGGGGCACAACTAATGAAAAACTGTTTTTT,CATSDRGTTNEKLFF
.,.,TRBV30,TRBJ1-3,TGTGCCTGGAGTGTCCCCCGTCTGGGAAACACCATATATTTT,CAWSVPRLGNTIYF
.,few,TRBV29-1,TRBJ1-1,TGCAGCCTTGGGGGGTCGACTGAAGCTTTCTTT,CSLGGSTEAFF
.,.,TRBV30,TRBJ2-7,TGTGCCTGGAGTGCAGACAGCAGGGCCTCCTACGAGCAGTACTTC,CAWSADSRASYEQYF
.,many,TRBV6-1,TRBJ1-5,TGTGCCAGCAGCAAGGTTGGTGATCAGCCCCAGCATTTT,CASSKVGDQPQHF
.,.,TRBV6-2/TRBV6-3,TRBJ1-5,TGTGCCAGCAGTCCTAGAGTCAGGGCAGGGTATAGTCAGCCCCAGCATTTT,CASSPRVRAGYSQPQHF
.,many,TRBV12-3/TRBV12-4,TRBJ2-2,TGTGCCAGCATTCAGGGTACCGGGGAGCTGTTTTTT,CASIQGTGELFF
TRBD1,many,TRBV2,TRBJ2-7,TGTGCCAGCAGTGAGGTGGACAGGGCCTACGAGCAGTACTTC,CASSEVDRAYEQYF
TRBD1,many,TRBV13,TRBJ1-4,TGTGCCAGCAGCCTCAGACAGGGCCTTAATGAAAAACTGTTTTTT,CASSLRQGLNEKLFF
.,.,TRBV19,TRBJ2-4,TGTGCCAGTAGTATCAGCAGGGGCGAAAACATTCAGTACTTC,CASSISRGENIQYF
.,few,TRBV7-9,TRBJ1-1,TGTGCCAGCAGTTATATTATGAACACTGAAGCTTTCTTT,CASSYIMNTEAFF
.,many,TRBV25-1,TRBJ2-2,TGTGCCAGCAGTGAATATGGATTGGGGGACACCGGGGAGCTGTTTTTT,CASSEYGLGDTGELFF
.,few,TRBV20-1,TRBJ1-6,TGCAGTGCACTCGTCAGCGGGGGGAATTCACCCCTCCACTTT,CSALVSGGNSPLHF
.,.,TRBV7-2,TRBJ2-7,TGTGCCAGCAGCACGGACTTCTACTCCTACGAGCAGTACTTC,CASSTDFYSYEQYF
.,once,TRBV11-2,TRBJ1-2,TGTGCCACCAGCAGAGACGGGGGCTGGTATGGCTACACCTTC,CATSRDGGWYGYTF
.,few,TRBV30,TRBJ1-2,TGTGCCTGGAGTCTACGAATAGGCTACACCTTC,CAWSLRIGYTF
.,.,TRBV20-1,TRBJ2-5,TGCAGTGCTAGAGGCCATTCCGACCTAGAGACCCAGTACTTC,CSARGHSDLETQYF
TRBD1,few,TRBV25-1,TRBJ1-4,TGTGCCAGCAGAATGAACAGGGGGCCAGAAACTAATGAAAAACTGTTTTTT,CASRMNRGPETNEKLFF
.,many,TRBV15,TRBJ1-2,TGTGCCACCAGCCCTAGGGACAAACCCGTCCCCCTATATGGCTACACCTTC,CATSPRDKPVPLYGYTF
TRBD2,.,TRBV13,TRBJ2-7,TGTGCCGGCAGCGGCGGGAGGGGATACGAGCAGTACTTC,CAGSGGRGYEQYF
.,few,TRBV28,TRBJ2-1,TGTGCCAGCAGTTTAGACTCGGACCTATTGAGGATCTACAATGAGCAGTTCTTC,CASSLDSDLLRIYNEQFF
.,.,TRBV5-4,TRBJ1-2,TGTGCCAGCAGCTTGGTAGCCGCATATGGCTACACCTTC,CASSLVAAYGYTF